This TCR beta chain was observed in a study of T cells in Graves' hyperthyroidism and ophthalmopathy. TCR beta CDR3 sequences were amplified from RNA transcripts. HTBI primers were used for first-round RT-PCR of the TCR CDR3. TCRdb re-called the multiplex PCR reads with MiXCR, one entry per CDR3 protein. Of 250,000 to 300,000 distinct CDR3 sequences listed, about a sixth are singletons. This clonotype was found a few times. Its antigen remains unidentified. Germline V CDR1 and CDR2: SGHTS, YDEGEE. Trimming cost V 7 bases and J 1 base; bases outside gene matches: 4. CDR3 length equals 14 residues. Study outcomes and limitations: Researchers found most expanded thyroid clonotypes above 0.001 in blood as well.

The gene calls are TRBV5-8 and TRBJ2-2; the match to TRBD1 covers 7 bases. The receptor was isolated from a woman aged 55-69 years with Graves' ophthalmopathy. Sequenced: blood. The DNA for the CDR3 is TGTGCCAGCGAAGGGACAGAGAACACCGGGGAGCTGTTTTTT. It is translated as CASEGTENTGELFF.